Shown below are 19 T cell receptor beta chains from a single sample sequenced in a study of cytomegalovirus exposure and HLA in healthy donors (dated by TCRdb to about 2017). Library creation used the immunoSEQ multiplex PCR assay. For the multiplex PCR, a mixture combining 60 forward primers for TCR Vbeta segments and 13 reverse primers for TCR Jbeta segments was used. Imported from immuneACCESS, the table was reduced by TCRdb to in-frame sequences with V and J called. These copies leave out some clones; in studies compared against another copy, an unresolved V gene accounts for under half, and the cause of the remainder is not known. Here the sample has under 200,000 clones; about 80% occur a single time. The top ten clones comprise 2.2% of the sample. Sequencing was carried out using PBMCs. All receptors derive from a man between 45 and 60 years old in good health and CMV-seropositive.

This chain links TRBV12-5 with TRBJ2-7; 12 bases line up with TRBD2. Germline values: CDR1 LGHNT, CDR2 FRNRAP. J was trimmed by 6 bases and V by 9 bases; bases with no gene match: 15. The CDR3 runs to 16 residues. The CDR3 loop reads CASKPDLAGGPTEQYF. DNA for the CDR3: TGTGCTAGCAAACCCGATCTAGCGGGGGGGCCAACCGAGCAGTACTTC. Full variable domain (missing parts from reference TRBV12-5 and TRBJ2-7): DARVTQTPRHKVTEMGQEVTMRCQPILGHNTVFWYRQTMMQGLELLAYFRNRAPLDDSGMPKDRFSAEMPDATLATLKIQPSEPRDSAVYFCASKPDLAGGPTEQYFGPGTRLTVT.

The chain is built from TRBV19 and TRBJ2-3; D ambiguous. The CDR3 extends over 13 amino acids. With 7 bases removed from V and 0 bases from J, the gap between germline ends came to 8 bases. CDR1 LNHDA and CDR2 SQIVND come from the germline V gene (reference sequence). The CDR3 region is CASITASTDTQYF. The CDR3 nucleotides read TGTGCCAGTATTACAGCTAGCACAGATACGCAGTATTTT. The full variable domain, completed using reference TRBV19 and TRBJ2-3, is DGGITQSPKYLFRKEGQNVTLSCEQNLNHDAMYWYRQDPGQGLRLIYYSQIVNDFQKGDIAEGYSVSREKKESFPLTVTSAQKNPTAFYLCASITASTDTQYFGPGTRLTVL.

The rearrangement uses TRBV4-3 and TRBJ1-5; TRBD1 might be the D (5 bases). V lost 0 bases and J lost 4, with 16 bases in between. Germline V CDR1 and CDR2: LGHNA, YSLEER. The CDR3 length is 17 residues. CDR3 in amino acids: CASSQDSGGRRNQPQHF. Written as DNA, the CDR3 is TGCGCCAGCAGCCAAGATTCGGGGGGACGGAGAAATCAGCCCCAGCATTTT.

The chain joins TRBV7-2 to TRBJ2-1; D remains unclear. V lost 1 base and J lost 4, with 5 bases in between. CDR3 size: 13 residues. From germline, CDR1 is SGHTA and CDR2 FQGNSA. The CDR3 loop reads CASSLDGYNEQFF. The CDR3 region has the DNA TGTGCCAGCAGCTTAGACGGTTACAATGAGCAGTTCTTC.

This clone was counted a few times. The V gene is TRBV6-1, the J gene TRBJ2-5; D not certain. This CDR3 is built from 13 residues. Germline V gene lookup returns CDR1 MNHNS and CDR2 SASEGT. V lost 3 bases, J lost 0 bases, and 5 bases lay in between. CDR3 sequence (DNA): TGTGCCAGCAGTGAGGAGTACCAAGAGACCCAGTACTTC. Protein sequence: CASSEEYQETQYF.

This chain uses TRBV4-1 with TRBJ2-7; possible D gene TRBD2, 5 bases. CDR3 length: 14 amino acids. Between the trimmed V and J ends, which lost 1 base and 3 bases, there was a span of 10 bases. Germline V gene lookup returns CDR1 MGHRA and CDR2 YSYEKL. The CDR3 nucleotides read TGCGCCAGCAGCCAAGGCCCGGGGAACTACGAGCAGTACTTC. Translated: CASSQGPGNYEQYF.

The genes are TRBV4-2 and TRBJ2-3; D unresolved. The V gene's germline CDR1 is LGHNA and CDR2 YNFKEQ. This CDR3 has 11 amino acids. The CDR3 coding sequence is TGTGCAGCCTTGGGCACAGATACGCAGTATTTT. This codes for CAALGTDTQYF.

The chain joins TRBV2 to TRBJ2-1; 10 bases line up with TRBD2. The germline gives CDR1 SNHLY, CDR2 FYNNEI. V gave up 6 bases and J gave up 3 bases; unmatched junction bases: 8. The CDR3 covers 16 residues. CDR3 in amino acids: CASSRGASGGYNEQFF. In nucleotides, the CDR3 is TGTGCCAGCAGCAGAGGTGCTAGCGGGGGCTACAATGAGCAGTTCTTC.

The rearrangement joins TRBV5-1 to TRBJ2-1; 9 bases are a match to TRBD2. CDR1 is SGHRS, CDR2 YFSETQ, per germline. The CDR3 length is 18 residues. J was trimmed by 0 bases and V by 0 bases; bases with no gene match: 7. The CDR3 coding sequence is TGCGCCAGCAGCTTGGCTAGCGGGGCCCCCAGCTCCTACAATGAGCAGTTCTTC. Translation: CASSLASGAPSSYNEQFF. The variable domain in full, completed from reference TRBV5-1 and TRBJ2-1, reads KAGVTQTPRYLIKTRGQQVTLSCSPISGHRSVSWYQQTPGQGLQFLFEYFSETQRNKGNFPGRFSGRQFSNSRSEMNVSTLELGDSALYLCASSLASGAPSSYNEQFFGPGTRLTVL.

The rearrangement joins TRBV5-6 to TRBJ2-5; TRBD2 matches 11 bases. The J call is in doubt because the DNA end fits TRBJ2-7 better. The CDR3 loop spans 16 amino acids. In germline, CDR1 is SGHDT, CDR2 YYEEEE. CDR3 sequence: CASREGLAGGSYEQYF. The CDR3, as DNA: TGTGCCAGCAGGGAGGGTCTAGCGGGGGGCTCCTACGAGCAGTACTTC.

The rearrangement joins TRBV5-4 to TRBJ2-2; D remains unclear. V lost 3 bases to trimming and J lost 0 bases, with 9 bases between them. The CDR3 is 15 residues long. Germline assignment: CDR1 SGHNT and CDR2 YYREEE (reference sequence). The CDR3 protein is CASSYGSPNTGELFF. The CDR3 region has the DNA TGTGCCAGCAGCTACGGGTCGCCGAACACCGGGGAGCTGTTTTTT.

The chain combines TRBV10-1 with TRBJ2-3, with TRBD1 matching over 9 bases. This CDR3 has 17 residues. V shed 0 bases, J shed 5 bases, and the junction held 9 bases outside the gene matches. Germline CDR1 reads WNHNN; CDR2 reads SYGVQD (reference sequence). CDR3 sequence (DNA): TGCGCCAGCAGTGAGTCAGGGGACAGGGAATGGATAGATACGCAGTATTTT. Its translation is CASSESGDREWIDTQYF.

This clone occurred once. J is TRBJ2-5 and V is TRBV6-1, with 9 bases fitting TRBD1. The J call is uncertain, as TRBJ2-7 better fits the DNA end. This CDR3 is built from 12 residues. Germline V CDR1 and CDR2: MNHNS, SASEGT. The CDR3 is CAVNRGPYEQYF. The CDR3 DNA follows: TGTGCCGTAAACAGGGGGCCCTACGAGCAGTACTTC.

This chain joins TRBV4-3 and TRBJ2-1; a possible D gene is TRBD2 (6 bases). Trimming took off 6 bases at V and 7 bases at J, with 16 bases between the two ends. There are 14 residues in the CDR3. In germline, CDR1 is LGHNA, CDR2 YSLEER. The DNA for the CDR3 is TGCGCCAGCAGGCTAGCGTGGAACGGGAATGAGCAGTTCTTC. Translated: CASRLAWNGNEQFF.

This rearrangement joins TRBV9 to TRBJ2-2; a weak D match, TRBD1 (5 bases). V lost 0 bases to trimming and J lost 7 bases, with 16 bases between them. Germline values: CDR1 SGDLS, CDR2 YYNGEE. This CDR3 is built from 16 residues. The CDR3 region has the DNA TGTGCCAGCAGCGTAGGAAAGTCAGGGCTACACGGGGAGCTGTTTTTT. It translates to CASSVGKSGLHGELFF.

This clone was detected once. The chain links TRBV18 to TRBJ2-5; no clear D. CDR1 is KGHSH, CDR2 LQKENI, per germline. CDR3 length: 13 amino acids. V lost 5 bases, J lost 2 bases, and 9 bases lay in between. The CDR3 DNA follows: TGTGCCAGCTCATTGAGGTTACAAGAGACCCAGTACTTC. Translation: CASSLRLQETQYF.

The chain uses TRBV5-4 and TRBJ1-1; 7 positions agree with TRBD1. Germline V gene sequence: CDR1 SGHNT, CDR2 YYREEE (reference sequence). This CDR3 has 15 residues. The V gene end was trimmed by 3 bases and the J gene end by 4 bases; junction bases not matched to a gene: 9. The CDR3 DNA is TGTGCCAGCAGCTGGGGAGACAGGGTGGGCACTGAAGCTTTCTTT. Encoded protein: CASSWGDRVGTEAFF. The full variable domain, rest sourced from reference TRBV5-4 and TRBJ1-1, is ETGVTQSPTHLIKTRGQQVTLRCSSQSGHNTVSWYQQALGQGPQFIFQYYREEENGRGNFPPRFSGLQFPNYSSELNVNALELDDSALYLCASSWGDRVGTEAFFGQGTRLTVV.

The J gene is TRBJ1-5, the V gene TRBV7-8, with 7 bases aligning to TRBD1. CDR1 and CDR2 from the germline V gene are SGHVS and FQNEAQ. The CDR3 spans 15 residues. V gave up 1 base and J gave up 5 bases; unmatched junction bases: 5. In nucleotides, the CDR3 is TGTGCCAGCAGCTTAGGGATTGACAGGGATCAGCCCCAGCATTTT. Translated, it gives CASSLGIDRDQPQHF. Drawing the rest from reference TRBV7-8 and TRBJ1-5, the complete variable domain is GAGVSQSPRYKVAKRGQDVALRCDPISGHVSLFWYQQALGQGPEFLTYFQNEAQLDKSGLPSDRFFAERPEGSVSTLKIQRTQQEDSAVYLCASSLGIDRDQPQHFGDGTRLSIL.

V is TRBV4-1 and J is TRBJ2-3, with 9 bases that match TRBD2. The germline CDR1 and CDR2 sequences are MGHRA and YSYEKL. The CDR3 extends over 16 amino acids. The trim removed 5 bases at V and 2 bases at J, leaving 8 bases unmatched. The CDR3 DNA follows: TGCGCCAGCAGCTTTACGACTAGCGGACACACAGATACGCAGTATTTT. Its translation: CASSFTTSGHTDTQYF.